Each of the 6 T cell receptor beta chains below was sequenced from the same sample in a study of blood T cell repertoires in COVID-19 (dated by TCRdb to the early 2020s). The receptor library was made with the immunoSEQ multiplex PCR assay. TCRdb provides this immuneACCESS table in a form limited to in-frame rearrangements. Some clones are lacking; in checked studies, under half of them reflect an unresolved V gene, and why the rest are absent is not known. The sample records 130,000 to 150,000 clones, over 75% of which are singletons. The ten largest clones represent about 1.7% of the sample. Sequencing was performed on peripheral blood. Receptors were obtained from a woman aged 50 to 60 with acute or convalescent COVID-19.

The J gene is TRBJ2-2, the V gene TRBV6-1, with 11 bases fitting TRBD2. J was trimmed by 4 bases and V by 2 bases; bases with no gene match: 0. The CDR3 totals 15 residues. Germline CDR1 is MNHNS and CDR2 is SASEGT. CDR3 loop: CASSELAGGTGELFF. CDR3 sequence (DNA): TGTGCCAGCAGTGAACTAGCGGGGGGCACCGGGGAGCTGTTTTTT.

The chain joins TRBV19 to TRBJ1-5, with 7 bases that match TRBD1. CDR1 and CDR2 (germline): LNHDA, SQIVND (reference sequence). CDR3 length: 16 residues. The ends lost 2 bases at V and 2 bases at J; junction bases unmatched: 6. The DNA of the CDR3 is TGTGCCAGTAGTATATCCCTCGGACAGGGCAATCAGCCCCAGCATTTT. Its protein is CASSISLGQGNQPQHF.

As regards this clone: The junction does not match germline at one end; this may be a read error. J is TRBJ2-3 and V is TRBV7-7; 11 bases are shared with TRBD2. The CDR3 totals 15 residues. Germline loops: CDR1 SSHAT, CDR2 FNYEAQ (reference sequence). The DNA for the CDR3 is TGTGCTAGCAGCGCTAGCGGGGGGACCACAGATACGCAGTATTTT. As protein: CASSASGGTTDTQYF.

In DNA, the CDR3 is TGTGCCAGTTCCAGGGAGGGTTCCTACGAGCAGTACTTC. This gives the protein CASSREGSYEQYF. The chain links TRBV9 to TRBJ2-7, with 7 bases matching TRBD2. Germline V gives CDR1 SGDLS, CDR2 YYNGEE. The CDR3 spans 13 residues. Trimming cost V 8 bases and J 1 base; bases outside gene matches: 6.

This sequence joins TRBV19 and TRBJ1-5; D gene ambiguous. Trimming removed 5 bases from V and 4 bases from J, with 9 bases in between. CDR1 LNHDA and CDR2 SQIVND come from the germline V gene (reference sequence). This CDR3 is 13 amino acids long. The CDR3 nucleotides are TGTGCCAGTAGTTCCACGGGAAATCAGCCCCAGCATTTT. Translated, it gives CASSSTGNQPQHF.

This clone showed up just once. V is TRBV7-9 and J is TRBJ2-3, with D perhaps matching TRBD2 (6 bases). V was clipped by 5 bases and J by 1 base, with 16 bases between them. Germline CDR1 SEHNR, CDR2 FQNEAQ (reference sequence). The CDR3 contains 16 residues. The CDR3 nucleotides read TGTGCCAGCAGCCCCCTGTCGGGAGTGGGCACAGATACGCAGTATTTT. Residues: CASSPLSGVGTDTQYF.